This T cell receptor beta chain was identified in a study of blood T cell repertoires in COVID-19. In the study overall: There were acute and convalescent COVID-19 samples, and they came from the United States, Italy and Spain. Sources were T cells, B-cell-depleted T cells, or PBMCs; the material itself was cDNA or gDNA.

The germline gives CDR1 LNHDA, CDR2 SQIVND (reference sequence). The CDR3 is 14 amino acids. The V segment lost 8 bases and the J segment 2 bases; nucleotides outside the gene matches: 1. Study processing details: It was from reference gene primer amplification that nucleated cell counts were estimated. The table came from immunoSEQ multiplex PCR; TCRdb's copy has only in-frame clones and leaves some out. V and J calls and clone size are as listed in that table; D and trimming were resolved from the DNA. There are 200,000 to 250,000 clones in the sample; approximately 91% occur only once, and around 2.9% lies in the top ten.

The genes are TRBV19 and TRBJ2-2; TRBD1 matches at 11 bases. The receptor was derived from a woman aged 55-70 years with acute or convalescent COVID-19. The sample taken for sequencing was peripheral blood. The CDR3 protein is CASRTGGNTGELFF. DNA for the CDR3: TGTGCCAGTCGGACAGGGGGCAACACCGGGGAGCTGTTTTTT.